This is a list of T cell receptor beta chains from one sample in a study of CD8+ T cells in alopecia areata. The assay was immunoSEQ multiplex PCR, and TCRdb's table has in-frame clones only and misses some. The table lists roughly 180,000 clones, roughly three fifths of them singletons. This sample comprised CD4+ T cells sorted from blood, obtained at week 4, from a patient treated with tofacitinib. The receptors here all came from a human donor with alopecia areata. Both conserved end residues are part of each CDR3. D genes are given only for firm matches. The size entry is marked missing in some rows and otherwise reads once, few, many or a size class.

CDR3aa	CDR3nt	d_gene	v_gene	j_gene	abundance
CASSFGGTVPEAFF	TGTGCCAGCAGTTTTGGTGGAACAGTACCTGAAGCTTTCTTT	.	TRBV2	TRBJ1-1	few
CAIRREIGPYEQYF	TGTGCCATCAGGAGGGAAATTGGCCCCTACGAGCAGTACTTC	.	TRBV10-3	TRBJ2-7	.
CASSIRGRGSPLHF	TGTGCCAGTAGTATACGAGGGAGAGGTTCACCCCTCCACTTT	.	TRBV19	TRBJ1-6	few
CASSRPRTGPNTGELFF	TGTGCCAGCAGCCGCCCACGGACAGGCCCGAACACCGGGGAGCTGTTTTTT	TRBD1	TRBV7-2	TRBJ2-2	.
CASRSRPLSQFF	TGTGCCAGCAGAAGCAGGCCTCTTTCCCAGTTCTTC	.	TRBV11-2	TRBJ2-1	.
CASSPAGAETQYF	TGCGCCAGCAGCCCGGCCGGTGCGGAGACCCAGTACTTC	.	TRBV4-1	TRBJ2-5	.
CSVRASKNIQYF	TGCAGCGTCCGGGCGTCTAAAAACATTCAGTACTTC	.	TRBV29-1	TRBJ2-4	.
CASSRGPNTEAFF	TGCGCCAGCAGCCGAGGACCGAACACTGAAGCTTTCTTT	.	TRBV4-3	TRBJ1-1	.
CASSEDRVHSPLHF	TGTGCCAGCAGTGAAGACAGGGTACATTCACCCCTCCACTTT	TRBD1	TRBV6-4	TRBJ1-6	few
CASSLGQGLAYEQYF	TGTGCCAGCAGCTTAGGACAGGGGCTAGCCTACGAGCAGTACTTC	TRBD1	TRBV7-9	TRBJ2-7	.
CASSEDRNLNEQFF	TGTGCCAGCAGTGAGGACCGCAACCTAAATGAGCAGTTCTTC	.	TRBV2	TRBJ2-1	.
CAWGGRGGQETQYF	TGTGCCTGGGGGGGACGGGGGGGCCAAGAGACCCAGTACTTC	TRBD2	TRBV30	TRBJ2-5	.
CASSRYLTEQSQHF	TGTGCCAGCAGTCGGTACCTGACAGAACAGTCCCAGCATTTT	.	TRBV27	TRBJ1-5	.
CSVGDSYSNQPQHF	TGCAGCGTTGGGGACAGTTATAGCAATCAGCCCCAGCATTTT	TRBD1	TRBV29-1	TRBJ1-5	.
CAWSVRGGTGELFF	TGTGCCTGGAGTGTACGAGGGGGTACCGGGGAGCTGTTTTTT	.	TRBV30	TRBJ2-2	.
CAWRGGQGANSPLHF	TGTGCCTGGAGGGGAGGACAGGGGGCTAATTCACCCCTCCACTTT	TRBD1	TRBV30	TRBJ1-6	.
CACRQGGGETQYF	TGTGCCTGCCGACAGGGAGGAGGAGAGACCCAGTACTTC	.	TRBV30	TRBJ2-5	.
CASSSDTGLGKETQYF	TGTGCCAGCAGCTCTGACACGGGACTGGGGAAAGAGACCCAGTACTTC	.	TRBV5-6	TRBJ2-5	.
CASSLGKGNEQFF	TGTGCCAGCAGCTTAGGGAAGGGCAATGAGCAGTTCTTC	.	TRBV11-1	TRBJ2-1	few
CAWAEGQGAGYTF	TGTGCCTGGGCTGAGGGACAGGGTGCTGGCTACACCTTC	TRBD1	TRBV30	TRBJ1-2	once
CSVELEYTSNYGYTF	TGCAGCGTTGAATTGGAGTACACCTCTAACTATGGCTACACCTTC	.	TRBV29-1	TRBJ1-2	.
CASSQERGNTEAFF	TGCGCCAGCAGCCAAGAAAGAGGGAACACTGAAGCTTTCTTT	.	TRBV4-3	TRBJ1-1	few
CAWSGVETQYF	TGTGCCTGGAGTGGTGTGGAGACCCAGTACTTC	.	TRBV30	TRBJ2-5	few
CATSRGSGDHDINEQFF	TGTGCCACCAGCAGAGGAAGCGGGGACCATGATATCAATGAGCAGTTCTTC	TRBD2	TRBV15	TRBJ2-1	.
CASSFRGAQETQYF	TGTGCCAGCAGCTTCCGCGGGGCACAAGAGACCCAGTACTTC	.	TRBV7-2	TRBJ2-5	few
CASSLRSGSNQPQHF	TGTGCCAGCAGCTTAAGATCGGGCAGCAATCAGCCCCAGCATTTT	.	TRBV7-2	TRBJ1-5	once
CATSRSQGAGEQYF	TGTGCCACCAGCCGGAGTCAGGGGGCCGGCGAGCAGTACTTC	TRBD1	TRBV15	TRBJ2-7	.
CSVETTEAFF	TGCAGCGTCGAGACGACTGAAGCTTTCTTT	.	TRBV29-1	TRBJ1-1	few
CSASNQETQYF	TGCAGCGCGTCCAACCAAGAGACCCAGTACTTC	.	TRBV29-1	TRBJ2-5	.
CAWSPDRDKAFF	TGTGCCTGGAGTCCCGACAGGGATAAAGCTTTCTTT	TRBD1	TRBV30	TRBJ1-1	.
CASSEQGQETQYF	TGTGCCAGCAGTGAACAGGGCCAAGAGACCCAGTACTTC	.	TRBV2	TRBJ2-5	.
CASRLLGQGNTEAFF	TGTGCAAGTCGCTTATTAGGGCAGGGGAACACTGAAGCTTTCTTT	.	TRBV12-2	TRBJ1-1	.
CASSDDQPQHF	TGTGCCAGCAGTGATGATCAGCCCCAGCATTTT	.	TRBV2	TRBJ1-5	.
CASSDSRLYNEQFF	TGTGCCAGCAGTGATTCAAGGCTTTACAATGAGCAGTTCTTC	.	TRBV25-1	TRBJ2-1	once
CASSSRPGTAQETQYF	TGTGCCAGCAGCTCCCGACCCGGGACGGCCCAAGAGACCCAGTACTTC	.	TRBV7-2	TRBJ2-5	.
CSVWDPGIEAFF	TGCAGCGTTTGGGATCCGGGGATCGAAGCTTTCTTT	.	TRBV29-1	TRBJ1-1	.
CASGLLTGTFYEQYF	TGTGCCAGCGGTCTTCTTACCGGGACCTTTTACGAGCAGTACTTC	.	TRBV11-2	TRBJ2-7	.
CASAGVRGQETQYF	TGTGCCAGCGCAGGGGTTCGGGGACAAGAGACCCAGTACTTC	.	TRBV2	TRBJ2-5	.
CAWNRDNTEAFF	TGTGCCTGGAACCGGGACAACACTGAAGCTTTCTTT	.	TRBV30	TRBJ1-1	.
CAWSRLAGEAETQYF	TGTGCCTGGAGCCGACTAGCGGGGGAGGCCGAGACCCAGTACTTC	TRBD2	TRBV30	TRBJ2-5	.
CASSPEGQGLGYTF	TGCGCCAGCAGCCCAGAAGGACAGGGGCTTGGCTACACCTTC	TRBD1	TRBV4-1	TRBJ1-2	few
CAWSTRRIAKNIQYF	TGTGCCTGGAGTACGAGGCGGATAGCCAAAAACATTCAGTACTTC	.	TRBV30	TRBJ2-4	.
CASSTAGGRETQYF	TGTGCCAGCAGCACTGCGGGGGGCAGGGAGACCCAGTACTTC	TRBD2	TRBV6-5	TRBJ2-5	once
CASSGPTSTTEAFF	TGTGCCAGCAGTGGACCCACGTCGACCACTGAAGCTTTCTTT	.	TRBV2	TRBJ1-1	.
CASSSTLSGANVLTF	TGTGCCAGCAGCTCCACCCTCTCTGGGGCCAACGTCCTGACTTTC	.	TRBV7-2	TRBJ2-6	.
CASSEEGRYGYTF	TGTGCCAGCAGTGAAGAGGGTCGATATGGCTACACCTTC	.	TRBV2	TRBJ1-2	.
CASSENYSYQPQHF	TGTGCCAGCAGTGAAAATTATTCGTATCAGCCCCAGCATTTT	.	TRBV2	TRBJ1-5	few
CASRGRDTQYF	TGTGCCAGCAGGGGGAGAGATACGCAGTATTTT	.	TRBV2	TRBJ2-3	.
CSAEGGEDTQYF	TGCAGCGCCGAGGGGGGGGAGGATACGCAGTATTTT	.	TRBV29-1	TRBJ2-3	.
CASSTKPYNSPLHF	TGTGCCAGCAGTACGAAGCCCTATAATTCACCCCTCCACTTT	.	TRBV2	TRBJ1-6	.
CASSQELVTSGSGANVLTF	TGTGCCAGCAGCCAAGAGTTGGTAACTAGCGGCTCTGGGGCCAACGTCCTGACTTTC	TRBD2	TRBV4-2	TRBJ2-6	.
CAWSGQGGAEAFF	TGTGCCTGGAGTGGACAGGGTGGGGCTGAAGCTTTCTTT	TRBD1	TRBV30	TRBJ1-1	once
CAGGTLNTGELFF	TGTGCCGGGGGGACTTTGAACACCGGGGAGCTGTTTTTT	.	TRBV7-9	TRBJ2-2	.